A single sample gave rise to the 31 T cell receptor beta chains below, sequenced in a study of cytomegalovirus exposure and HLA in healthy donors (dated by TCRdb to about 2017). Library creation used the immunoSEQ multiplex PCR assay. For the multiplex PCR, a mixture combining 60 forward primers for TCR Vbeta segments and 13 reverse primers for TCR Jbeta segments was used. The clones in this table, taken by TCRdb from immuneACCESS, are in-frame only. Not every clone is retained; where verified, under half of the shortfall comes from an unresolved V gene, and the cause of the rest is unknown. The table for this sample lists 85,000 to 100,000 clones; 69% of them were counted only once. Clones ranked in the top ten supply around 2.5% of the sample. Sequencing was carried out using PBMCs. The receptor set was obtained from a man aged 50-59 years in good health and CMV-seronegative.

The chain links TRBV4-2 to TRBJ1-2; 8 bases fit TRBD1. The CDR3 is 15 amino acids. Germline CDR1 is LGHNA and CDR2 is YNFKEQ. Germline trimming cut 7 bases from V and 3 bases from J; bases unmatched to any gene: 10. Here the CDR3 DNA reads TGTGCCAGCAACGGAGCAGGGGGCAGGGACTATGGCTACACCTTC. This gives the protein CASNGAGGRDYGYTF.

CDR3 loop: CAISERNRGTQYF. The DNA for the CDR3 is TGTGCCATCAGTGAGAGAAACAGGGGAACGCAGTATTTT. V is TRBV10-3 and J is TRBJ2-3, with TRBD1 matching 7 bases. V was clipped by 2 bases and J by 9 bases; unmatched bases: 5. CDR3 length equals 13 residues. From germline, CDR1 is ENHRY and CDR2 SYGVKD.

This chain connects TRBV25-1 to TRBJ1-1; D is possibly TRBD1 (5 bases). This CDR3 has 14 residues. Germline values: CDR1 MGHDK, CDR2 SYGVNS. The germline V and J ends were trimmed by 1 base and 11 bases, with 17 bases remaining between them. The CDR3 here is CASSELLTGDWAFF. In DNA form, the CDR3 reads TGTGCCAGCAGTGAATTACTGACGGGGGATTGGGCTTTCTTT.

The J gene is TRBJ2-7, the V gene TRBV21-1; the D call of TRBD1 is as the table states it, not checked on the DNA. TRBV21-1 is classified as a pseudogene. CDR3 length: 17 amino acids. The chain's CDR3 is CASSKGGTTTRGYEQYV. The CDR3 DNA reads TGTGCCAGCAGCAAAGGTGGGACCACTACTAGGGGGTACGAGCAGTACGTC.

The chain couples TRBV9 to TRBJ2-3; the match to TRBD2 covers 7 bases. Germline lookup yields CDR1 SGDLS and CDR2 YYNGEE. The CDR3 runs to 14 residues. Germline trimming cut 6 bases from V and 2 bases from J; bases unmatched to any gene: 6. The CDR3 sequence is CASTRGGDTDTQYF. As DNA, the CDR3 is TGTGCCAGCACCCGGGGAGGGGACACAGATACGCAGTATTTT.

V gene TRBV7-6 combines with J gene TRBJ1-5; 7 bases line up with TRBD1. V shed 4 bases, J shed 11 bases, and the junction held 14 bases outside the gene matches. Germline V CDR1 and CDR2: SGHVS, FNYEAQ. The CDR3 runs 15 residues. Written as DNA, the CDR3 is TGTGCCAGCAGCTGGAGGACAGGTGGCGGGGGGACCCAGCATTTT. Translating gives CASSWRTGGGGTQHF.

CDR3 sequence (DNA): TGCGCCAGCAGCTTGGGGGACAGGGACGACGAGCAGTACTTC. Protein: CASSLGDRDDEQYF. The chain uses TRBV5-1 and TRBJ2-7; 9 bases align to TRBD1. The CDR3 covers 14 residues. Germline loops: CDR1 SGHRS, CDR2 YFSETQ. Germline trimming cut 0 bases from V and 5 bases from J; bases unmatched to any gene: 3.

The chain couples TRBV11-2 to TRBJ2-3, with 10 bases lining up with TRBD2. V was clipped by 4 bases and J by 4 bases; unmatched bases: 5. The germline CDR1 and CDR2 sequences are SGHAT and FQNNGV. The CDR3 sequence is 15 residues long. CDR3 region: CASSSLAGAADTQYF. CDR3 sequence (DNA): TGTGCCAGCAGCTCCCTAGCGGGAGCCGCAGATACGCAGTATTTT.

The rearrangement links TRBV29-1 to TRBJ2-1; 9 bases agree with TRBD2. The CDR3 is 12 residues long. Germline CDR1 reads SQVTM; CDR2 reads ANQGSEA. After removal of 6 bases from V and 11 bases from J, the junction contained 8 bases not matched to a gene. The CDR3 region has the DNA TGCAGCGTGGAACAGGGACTAGCTAAGCAGTTCTTC. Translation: CSVEQGLAKQFF.

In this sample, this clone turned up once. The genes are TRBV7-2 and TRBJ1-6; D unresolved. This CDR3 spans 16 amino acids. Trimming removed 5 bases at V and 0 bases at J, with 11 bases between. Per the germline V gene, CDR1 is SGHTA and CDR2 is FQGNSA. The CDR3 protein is CASSKRRSSYNSPLHF. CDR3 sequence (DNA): TGTGCCAGCAGCAAAAGACGGAGCTCCTATAATTCACCCCTCCACTTT.

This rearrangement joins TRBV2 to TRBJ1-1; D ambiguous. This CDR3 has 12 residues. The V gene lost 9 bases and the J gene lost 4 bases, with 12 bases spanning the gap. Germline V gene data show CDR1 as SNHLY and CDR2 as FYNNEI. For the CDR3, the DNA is TGTGCCAGTGGTATTTGGGCCACTGAAGCTTTCTTT. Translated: CASGIWATEAFF.

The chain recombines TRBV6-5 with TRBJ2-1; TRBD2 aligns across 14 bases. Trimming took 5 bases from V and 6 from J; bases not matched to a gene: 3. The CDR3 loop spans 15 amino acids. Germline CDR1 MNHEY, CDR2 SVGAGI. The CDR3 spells CASSHGLAGGNEQFF. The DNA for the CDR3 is TGTGCCAGCAGTCACGGACTAGCGGGGGGCAATGAGCAGTTCTTC.

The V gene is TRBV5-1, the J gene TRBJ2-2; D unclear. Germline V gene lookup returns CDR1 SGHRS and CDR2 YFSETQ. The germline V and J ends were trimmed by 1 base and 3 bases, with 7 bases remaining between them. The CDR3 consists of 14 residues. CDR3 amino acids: CASSLTRDTGELFF. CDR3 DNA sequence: TGCGCCAGCAGCTTGACCCGGGACACCGGGGAGCTGTTTTTT.

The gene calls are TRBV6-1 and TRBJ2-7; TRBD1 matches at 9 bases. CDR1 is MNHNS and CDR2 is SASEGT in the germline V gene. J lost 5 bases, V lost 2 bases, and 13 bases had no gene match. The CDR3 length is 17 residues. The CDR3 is CASSESYWDRVANEQYV. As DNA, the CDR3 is TGTGCCAGCAGTGAATCGTATTGGGACAGGGTTGCTAACGAGCAGTACGTC.

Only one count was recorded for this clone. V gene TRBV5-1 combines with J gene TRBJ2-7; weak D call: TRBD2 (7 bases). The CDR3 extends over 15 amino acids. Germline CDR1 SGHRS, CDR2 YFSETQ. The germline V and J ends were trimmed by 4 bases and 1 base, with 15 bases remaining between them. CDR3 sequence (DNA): TGCGCCAGCAGCCCCACGGGGGGCCGGTCCTACGAGCAGTACTTC. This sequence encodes CASSPTGGRSYEQYF.

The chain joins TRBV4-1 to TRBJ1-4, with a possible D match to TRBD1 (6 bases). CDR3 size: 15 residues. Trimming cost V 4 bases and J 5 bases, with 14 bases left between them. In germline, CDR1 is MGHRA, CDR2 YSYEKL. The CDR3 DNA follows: TGCGCCAGCAGCCTCGGGGGAGGGACAAATGAAAAACTGTTTTTT. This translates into CASSLGGGTNEKLFF.

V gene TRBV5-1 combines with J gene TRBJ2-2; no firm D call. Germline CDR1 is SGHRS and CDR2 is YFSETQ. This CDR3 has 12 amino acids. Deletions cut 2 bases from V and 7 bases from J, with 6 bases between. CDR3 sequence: CASSFTGGELFF. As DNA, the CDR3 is TGCGCCAGCAGCTTCACGGGCGGGGAGCTGTTTTTT.

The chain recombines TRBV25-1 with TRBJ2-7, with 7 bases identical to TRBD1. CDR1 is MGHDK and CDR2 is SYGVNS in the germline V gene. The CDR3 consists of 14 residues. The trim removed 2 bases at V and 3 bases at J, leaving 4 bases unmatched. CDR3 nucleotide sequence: TGTGCCAGCAGTGAACTAAGACAGGGCTACGAGCAGTACGTC. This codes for CASSELRQGYEQYV.

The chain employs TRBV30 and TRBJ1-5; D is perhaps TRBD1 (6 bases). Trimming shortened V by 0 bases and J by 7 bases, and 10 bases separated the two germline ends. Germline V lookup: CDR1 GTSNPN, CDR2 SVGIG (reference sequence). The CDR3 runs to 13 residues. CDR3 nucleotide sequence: TGTGCCTGGAGTGTACAGGGTGGCCAGCCCCAGCATTTT. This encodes CAWSVQGGQPQHF.

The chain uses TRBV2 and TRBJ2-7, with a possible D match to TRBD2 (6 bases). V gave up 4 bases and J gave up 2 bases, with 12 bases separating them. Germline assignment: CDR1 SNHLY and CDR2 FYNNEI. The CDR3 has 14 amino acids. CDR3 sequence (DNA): TGTGCCAGCAGTGTAAGGGACTCGACCTACGAGCAGTACTTC. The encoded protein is CASSVRDSTYEQYF.

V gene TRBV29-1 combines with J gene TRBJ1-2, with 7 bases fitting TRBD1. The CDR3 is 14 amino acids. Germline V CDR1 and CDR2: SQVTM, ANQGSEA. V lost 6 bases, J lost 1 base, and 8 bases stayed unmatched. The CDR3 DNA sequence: TGCAGCGTGGAGGGGGCAGAGGATAACTATGGCTACACCTTC. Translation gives CSVEGAEDNYGYTF.

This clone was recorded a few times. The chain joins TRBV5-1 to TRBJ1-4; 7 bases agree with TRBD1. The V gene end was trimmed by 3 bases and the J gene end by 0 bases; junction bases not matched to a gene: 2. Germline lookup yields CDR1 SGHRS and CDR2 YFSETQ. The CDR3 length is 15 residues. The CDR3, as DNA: TGCGCCAGCAGCTGGGACAGTCCAACTAATGAAAAACTGTTTTTT. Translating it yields CASSWDSPTNEKLFF.

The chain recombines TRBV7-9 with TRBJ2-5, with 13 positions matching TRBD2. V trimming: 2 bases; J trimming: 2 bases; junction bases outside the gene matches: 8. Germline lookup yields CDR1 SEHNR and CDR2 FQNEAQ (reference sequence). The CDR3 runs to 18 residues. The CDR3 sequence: CASSLPKRLAGGQETQYF. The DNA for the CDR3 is TGTGCCAGCAGCTTACCAAAGAGACTAGCGGGAGGTCAAGAGACCCAGTACTTC.

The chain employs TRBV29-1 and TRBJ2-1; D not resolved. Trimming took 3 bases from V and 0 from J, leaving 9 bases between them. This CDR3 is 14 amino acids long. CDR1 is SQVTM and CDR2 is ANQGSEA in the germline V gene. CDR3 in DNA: TGCAGCGTTGAGCGGCAGAGCTCCTACAATGAGCAGTTCTTC. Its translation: CSVERQSSYNEQFF.

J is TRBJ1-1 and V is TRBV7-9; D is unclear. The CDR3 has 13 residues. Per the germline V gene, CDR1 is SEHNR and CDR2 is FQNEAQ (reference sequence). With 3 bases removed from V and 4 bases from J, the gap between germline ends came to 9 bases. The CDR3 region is CASSFPPGTEAFF. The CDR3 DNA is TGTGCCAGCAGCTTCCCCCCGGGCACTGAAGCTTTCTTT.

CDR3 sequence: CASSRRGGDSYEQYF. CDR3 bases: TGTGCCAGCAGCCGGCGGGGGGGGGACTCCTACGAGCAGTACTTC. V gene TRBV5-6 combines with J gene TRBJ2-7; TRBD2 matches 9 bases. Germline assignment: CDR1 SGHDT and CDR2 YYEEEE. This CDR3 is built from 15 residues. J lost 0 bases, V lost 4 bases, and 5 bases had no gene match.

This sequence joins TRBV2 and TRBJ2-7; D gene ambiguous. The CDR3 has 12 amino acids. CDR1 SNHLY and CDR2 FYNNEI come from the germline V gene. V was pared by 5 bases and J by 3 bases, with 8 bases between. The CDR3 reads CASSLYNYEQYF. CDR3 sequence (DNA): TGTGCCAGCAGTTTATATAACTACGAGCAGTACTTC. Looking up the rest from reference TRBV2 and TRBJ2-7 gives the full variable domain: EPEVTQTPSHQVTQMGQEVILRCVPISNHLYFYWYRQILGQKVEFLVSFYNNEISEKSEIFDDQFSVERPDGSNFTLKIRSTKLEDSAMYFCASSLYNYEQYFGPGTRLTVT.

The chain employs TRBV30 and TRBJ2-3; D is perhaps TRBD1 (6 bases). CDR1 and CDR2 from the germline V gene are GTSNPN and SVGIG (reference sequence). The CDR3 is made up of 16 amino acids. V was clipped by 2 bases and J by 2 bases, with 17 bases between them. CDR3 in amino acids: CAWSNPDRSFTDTQYF. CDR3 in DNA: TGTGCCTGGAGTAATCCCGACAGGAGTTTCACAGATACGCAGTATTTT.

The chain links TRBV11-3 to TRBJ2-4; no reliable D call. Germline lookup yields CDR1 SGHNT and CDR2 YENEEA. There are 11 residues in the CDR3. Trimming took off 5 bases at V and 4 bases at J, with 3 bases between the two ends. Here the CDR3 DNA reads TGTGCCAGCAGCCAAAAAAACATTCAGTACTTC. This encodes CASSQKNIQYF.

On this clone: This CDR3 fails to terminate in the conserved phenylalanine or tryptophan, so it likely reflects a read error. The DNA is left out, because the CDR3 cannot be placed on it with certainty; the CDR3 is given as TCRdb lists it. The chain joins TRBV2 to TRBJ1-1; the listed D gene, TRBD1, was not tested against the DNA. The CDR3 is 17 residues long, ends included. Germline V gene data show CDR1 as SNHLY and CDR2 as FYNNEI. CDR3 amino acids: CASTLLIPSVAQAEALV.

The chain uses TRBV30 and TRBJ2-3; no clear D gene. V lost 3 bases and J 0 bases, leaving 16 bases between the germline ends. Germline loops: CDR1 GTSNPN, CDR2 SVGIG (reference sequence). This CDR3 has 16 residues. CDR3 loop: CAWRPLRGPSTDTQYF. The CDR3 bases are TGTGCCTGGAGGCCCTTACGCGGCCCTAGCACAGATACGCAGTATTTT.